These 10 T cell receptor beta chains originate from one sample sequenced in a study of a mutant IDH1 vaccine in newly diagnosed glioma. The time point was: week 5, during vaccination. Topical imiquimod accompanied each vaccine dose, which consisted of 300 ug of mutant IDH1 20-mer peptide. Antigen specificity for these receptors is unknown. Profiled with immunoSEQ multiplex PCR; TCRdb holds only in-frame clones, not every one. The sample includes fewer than 40,000 clones, about four fifths of them seen just once. The source was PBMCs, collected from a glioma patient whose treatment included an IDH1 peptide vaccine. The receptors shown here come from a man aged 40-55 years with glioma.

The rearrangement joins TRBV5-1 to TRBJ2-2; D might be TRBD2 (5 bases). Trimming stripped 0 bases from V and 3 bases from J, with 9 bases between. CDR3 length: 15 amino acids. Germline V gene data show CDR1 as SGHRS and CDR2 as YFSETQ. Written as DNA, the CDR3 is TGCGCCAGCAGCTTGGGGCTAGCAGACACCGGGGAGCTGTTTTTT. Translation: CASSLGLADTGELFF. The whole variable domain, remainder taken from reference TRBV5-1 and TRBJ2-2, is KAGVTQTPRYLIKTRGQQVTLSCSPISGHRSVSWYQQTPGQGLQFLFEYFSETQRNKGNFPGRFSGRQFSNSRSEMNVSTLELGDSALYLCASSLGLADTGELFFGEGSRLTVL.

The genes are TRBV2 and TRBJ1-4; D is unclear. V shed 6 bases and J shed 8 bases, with 7 bases lying between them. CDR1 SNHLY and CDR2 FYNNEI come from the germline V gene. This CDR3 is 11 amino acids long. The CDR3 reads CASRREEKLFF. The CDR3 DNA reads as TGTGCCAGCAGGAGGGAAGAAAAACTGTTTTTT.

J is TRBJ2-7 and V is TRBV6-1; D gene ambiguous. Trimming removed 10 bases at V and 2 bases at J, with 15 bases between. Germline V gene lookup returns CDR1 MNHNS and CDR2 SASEGT. The CDR3 totals 13 residues. CDR3 nucleotide sequence: TGTGCCACCACCCACGAAATAGCCTACGAGCAGTACTTC. It specifies CATTHEIAYEQYF.

The V call is TRBV6-5, the J call TRBJ2-7, with D possibly called TRBD1 or TRBD2 (5 bases each). Deletions cut 0 bases from V and 5 bases from J, with 14 bases between. The CDR3 has 15 residues. Germline lookup yields CDR1 MNHEY and CDR2 SVGAGI. The CDR3 region is CASSYSTGLVHEQYF. In DNA, the CDR3 is TGTGCCAGCAGTTACTCCACGGGGCTAGTGCACGAGCAGTACTTC.

This clone was seen more than once but under ten times. J is TRBJ1-1 and V is TRBV19, with TRBD1 identical over 8 bases. The V gene end was trimmed by 4 bases and the J gene end by 0 bases; junction bases not matched to a gene: 13. Germline V gene sequence: CDR1 LNHDA, CDR2 SQIVND (reference sequence). The CDR3 has 18 residues. CDR3 DNA sequence: TGTGCCAGTAGTAGACAGACAGGGGCCGGATATGTGAACACTGAAGCTTTCTTT. Translating gives CASSRQTGAGYVNTEAFF.

This clone was seen only a few times. The V gene is TRBV5-1, the J gene TRBJ2-7; TRBD2 matches 8 bases. Germline-derived CDR1 and CDR2 are SGHRS and YFSETQ. The CDR3 is 16 residues long. The ends lost 1 base at V and 7 bases at J; junction bases unmatched: 13. The CDR3 DNA reads TGCGCCAGCAGCTTGTTACTAGCGGCGACCTCCTCAGAGCAGTACTTC. Its protein product is CASSLLLAATSSEQYF.

This chain connects TRBV5-6 to TRBJ2-7; D remains unclear. V was cut by 2 bases and J by 3 bases, with 3 bases left in between. The germline V gene encodes CDR1 SGHDT and CDR2 YYEEEE. The CDR3 sequence is 11 residues long. CDR3 residues: CASSLNYEQYF. Written as DNA, the CDR3 is TGTGCCAGCAGCTTAAACTACGAGCAGTACTTC.

This chain uses TRBV5-1 with TRBJ2-2, with a tentative D call TRBD1 (6 bases). In germline, CDR1 is SGHRS, CDR2 YFSETQ. This CDR3 has 13 amino acids. V was trimmed by 4 bases and J by 6 bases, leaving 10 bases between them. The CDR3 spells CASSPRQAGELFF. In DNA form, the CDR3 reads TGCGCCAGCAGCCCACGACAGGCCGGGGAGCTGTTTTTT.

CDR3 sequence: CASSYSGTGPYGYTF. As DNA, the CDR3 is TGTGCCAGCAGTTACTCCGGGACAGGTCCGTATGGCTACACCTTC. The chain joins TRBV6-5 to TRBJ1-2, with 8 bases matching TRBD1. The CDR3 is 15 residues long. Germline lookup yields CDR1 MNHEY and CDR2 SVGAGI. Trimming cost V 0 bases and J 5 bases; bases outside gene matches: 5.

The chain recombines TRBV27 with TRBJ1-5; D is ambiguous. The germline V gene encodes CDR1 MNHEY and CDR2 SMNVEV (reference sequence). V dropped 5 bases and J dropped 5 bases, with 16 bases sitting between them. The CDR3 loop spans 15 amino acids. The CDR3 loop is CASSPLGWEDQPQHF. The CDR3 DNA follows: TGTGCCAGCAGTCCCCTGGGGTGGGAGGATCAGCCCCAGCATTTT.